This T cell receptor (beta chain) was identified during a study of T cells in Graves' hyperthyroidism and ophthalmopathy. The CDR3 is 16 residues long. Deletions cut 5 bases from V and 7 bases from J, with 21 bases between. Germline lookup yields CDR1 MNHNS and CDR2 SASEGT. General study points: Most clonotypes expanded in thyroid above 0.001 were likewise present in blood. Separating ophthalmopathy from stable hyperthyroidism was achieved by a 13 V-J model.

Ophthalmopathy patients all had a Clinical Activity Score of at least 3, a NOSPECS grade of at least 4 and disease under 3 months old. The investigators amplified TCR beta CDR3 regions from RNA transcripts. An initial round of RT-PCR targeting the TCR CDR3 relied on the HTBI primer set. TCRdb called the multiplex PCR reads again in MiXCR, with one record for every CDR3 protein. The sample lists some 580,000 distinct CDR3 sequences; approximately 16% were seen once. About this clonotype itself: Its antigen is not identified.

This clonotype was obtained from a middle-aged woman with Graves' ophthalmopathy. Sequenced: blood. The chain employs TRBV6-1 and TRBJ2-1, with D perhaps TRBD1 (5 bases). The CDR3: CASSSPRVPVMNEQFF. The CDR3 coding sequence is TGTGCCAGCAGTTCGCCCAGGGTTCCCGTGATGAATGAGCAGTTCTTC.